The sequence of this T cell receptor beta chain was determined in a study of T cell changes during pregnancy in multiple sclerosis. The CDR3 spans 13 residues. V was trimmed by 0 bases and J by 5 bases, leaving 9 bases between them. Germline lookup yields CDR1 SGDLS and CDR2 YYNGEE. Sequencing was performed with immunoSEQ multiplex PCR; in TCRdb, only in-frame clones are kept and a portion is missing. The sample holds under 70,000 clones; roughly 91% are singletons and the top ten take 1% to 1.5%. The TCR sequence derives from a female donor in good health, enrolled as a control in a pregnancy study. The gene calls are TRBV9 and TRBJ2-7; TRBD1 might be the D (5 bases). The specimen was peripheral blood, collected after pregnancy. The CDR3 reads CASSVEARDEQYF. CDR3 nucleotide sequence: TGTGCCAGCAGCGTAGAAGCCAGGGACGAGCAGTACTTC.